Sequencing of this TCR beta chain was carried out in a study of blood T cells in healthy people across ages. The J segment lost 8 bases and the V segment lost 1 base, leaving 13 bases of the junction unmatched. The CDR3 sequence is 17 residues long. Germline values: CDR1 SGHTA, CDR2 FQGNSA. Next came a second PCR, run for about 6 to 11 cycles, which used a sample-barcoded 5' primer along with a J-beta primer mix. TCRdb processed the 5' RACE reads anew with MiXCR; each CDR3 protein has one entry. The sample carries more than 800,000 distinct CDR3 sequences, 25% to 35% recorded once. This clonotype was counted ten times or more.

The receptor comes from a woman aged 80 or over in good health. Input material: blood. The V and J genes are TRBV7-2 and TRBJ2-1, with TRBD2 identical over 8 bases. CDR3 sequence: CASSLELPGGGGDEQFF. The CDR3 DNA reads TGTGCCAGCAGCTTAGAGCTACCGGGGGGGGGAGGCGATGAGCAGTTCTTC.